The entry that follows covers one T cell receptor (beta chain) sequence. The authors sequenced TCR beta from blood CD8+ and CD4+ T cells. The data stem from a study of CD8 T cells in Susac syndrome. As for the study in general: Intravenous immunoglobulin alone or corticosteroids were being given to patients with Susac syndrome at blood draw, unless they were therapy-naive.

With random hexamers, reverse transcription was performed on roughly 0.5 to 1 ug of RNA. TCRdb reprocessed the immunoSEQ multiplex PCR reads via MiXCR and lists one record per CDR3 protein. The sample has some 99,000 distinct CDR3 sequences, around 94% seen once. Germline V gene lookup returns CDR1 MNHEY and CDR2 SVGEGT. The CDR3 loop spans 17 amino acids. Trimming removed 2 bases at V and 1 base at J, with 18 bases between. The rearrangement links TRBV6-2 or TRBV6-3 to TRBJ2-7; D is possibly TRBD1 (6 bases). Sequencing used CD4+ T cells from PBMCs. The TCR comes from a human donor with Susac syndrome. CDR3 region: CASSYQPRTVLSYEQYF. CDR3 sequence (DNA): TGTGCCAGCAGTTACCAGCCCAGGACAGTTCTTTCCTACGAGCAGTACTTC.